This TCR beta chain was captured in a study of shared clonotypes between healthy human individuals. An even split of each subset's genomic DNA across several immunoSEQ plates was performed. Only in-frame clones appear in the TCRdb table, and some are missing; sequencing was by immunoSEQ multiplex PCR. The sample contains about 2.1 million clones, about 94% of which appear only once. For this clone: In the same sample, other DNA sequences code for this CDR3.

The CDR3 covers 15 residues. V lost 0 bases to trimming and J lost 3 bases, with 13 bases between them. Germline V gene sequence: CDR1 SGDLS, CDR2 YYNGEE. CD45RO-negative, CCR7-positively selected cells formed the naive CD8 fraction, excluding terminally differentiated effector memory CD45RA+ cells. J is TRBJ2-7 and V is TRBV9, with D maybe TRBD1 (6 bases). Input material: naive CD8+ T cells from PBMCs. The receptor's source is a man aged 18 to 29 in good health. Some clones in this sample may be carry-over from other donors' samples. CDR3 region: CASSVGAGVVYEQYF. The CDR3 DNA reads as TGTGCCAGCAGCGTAGGGGCAGGGGTAGTCTACGAGCAGTACTTC.